This TCR beta chain stems from a study of T cells in Graves' hyperthyroidism and ophthalmopathy. General study findings and limits: Among thyroid clonotypes expanded above 0.001, most also appeared in blood.

The germline V gene has CDR1 SGHDT and CDR2 YYEEEE. There are 14 residues in the CDR3. V was shortened by 0 bases and J by 7 bases, with 11 bases between the two germline ends. Using RNA transcripts as the source, TCR beta CDR3 regions were amplified. A first-round RT-PCR of the TCR CDR3 used the HTBI primer set. TCRdb recomputed calls from the multiplex PCR reads with MiXCR, one row per CDR3 protein. The sample lists 500,000 to 750,000 distinct CDR3 sequences, around 14% seen once, with more than 6% in the top ten. This clonotype has at least ten counts. Its antigen is as yet unknown. A Clinical Activity Score of at least 3, a NOSPECS grade of at least 4 and a duration under 3 months were recorded in the ophthalmopathy patients. Patients with uncontrolled infections, other autoimmune diseases, pregnancy or lactation were excluded.

The clonotype was recovered from a woman between 18 and 29 years old with Graves' ophthalmopathy. This sequence joins TRBV5-6 and TRBJ1-5, with TRBD1 as a possible D gene (5 bases). The specimen was blood. Here the CDR3 DNA reads TGTGCCAGCAGCTTGGTGAGGGAGGGGCAGCCCCAGCATTTT. Protein: CASSLVREGQPQHF.